This passage covers 11 T cell receptor beta chains from one sample sequenced in a study of cytotoxic CD8 clonotypes in ibrutinib-treated CLL. Sequencing was performed with immunoSEQ multiplex PCR; in TCRdb, only in-frame clones are kept and a portion is missing. The data hold roughly 330,000 clones, with about 64% observed a single time. The sequencing here drew on PBMCs, taken after 36 months of ibrutinib treatment. The receptor set was obtained from a human donor with chronic lymphocytic leukemia.

The chain has TRBV19 and TRBJ1-1, with a weak D call TRBD1 (5 bases). V was trimmed by 3 bases and J by 6 bases, leaving 11 bases between them. The germline V gene has CDR1 LNHDA and CDR2 SQIVND (reference sequence). The length of the CDR3 is 13 residues. CDR3 DNA: TGTGCCAGTAGTATTTTGGGGGGAGCTGAAGCTTTCTTT. This codes for CASSILGGAEAFF.

The chain couples TRBV10-3 to TRBJ1-1; D unclear. V lost 3 bases and J 1 base, leaving 9 bases between the germline ends. Looked up from germline, CDR1 is ENHRY and CDR2 is SYGVKD. The CDR3 consists of 14 residues. The CDR3 here is CAISDFTQNTEAFF. CDR3 bases: TGTGCCATCAGTGATTTTACCCAGAACACTGAAGCTTTCTTT.

The chain carries TRBV10-1 and TRBJ2-2, with 9 bases matching TRBD2. This CDR3 contains 15 residues. Germline CDR1 and CDR2: WNHNN and SYGVQD (reference sequence). The V segment lost 6 bases and the J segment 5 bases; nucleotides outside the gene matches: 7. The CDR3 is CASSLAGYLTGELFF. In nucleotides, the CDR3 is TGCGCCAGCAGCCTAGCGGGGTACTTGACCGGGGAGCTGTTTTTT.

To note about this clone: Other DNA sequences in the same sample also yield this CDR3. This chain links TRBV9 with TRBJ2-7; 8 bases fit TRBD2. From germline, CDR1 is SGDLS and CDR2 YYNGEE. V was pared by 4 bases and J by 0 bases, with 6 bases of the junction left unmatched. The CDR3 extends over 15 amino acids. The CDR3 DNA reads TGTGCCAGCAGCCCCGGGGGGGGAAGCTCCTACGAGCAGTACTTC. Translating it yields CASSPGGGSSYEQYF.

J is TRBJ2-3 and V is TRBV5-8, with D maybe TRBD2 (6 bases). The length of the CDR3 is 14 residues. The V and J ends lost 3 bases and 3 bases respectively, with 11 bases between them. CDR1 and CDR2 from the germline V gene are SGHTS and YDEGEE. CDR3 amino acids: CASSSWGRTDTQYF. The DNA for the CDR3 is TGTGCCAGCAGCTCCTGGGGGAGGACAGATACGCAGTATTTT.

The chain uses TRBV6-5 and TRBJ1-4; TRBD1 aligns across 8 bases. Germline values: CDR1 MNHEY, CDR2 SVGAGI. The CDR3 covers 15 residues. V lost 2 bases to trimming and J lost 3 bases; unmatched junction nucleotides: 2. CDR3 sequence reads: CASSYVTGANEKLFF. DNA for the CDR3: TGTGCCAGCAGTTACGTGACAGGGGCTAATGAAAAACTGTTTTTT.

This clone was seen only a few times. The chain uses TRBV7-9 and TRBJ2-7; D is undetermined. Per the germline V gene, CDR1 is SEHNR and CDR2 is FQNEAQ (reference sequence). This CDR3 is built from 12 residues. The germline V and J ends were trimmed by 4 bases and 3 bases, with 7 bases remaining between them. CDR3 amino acids: CASSSTNYEQYF. CDR3 DNA sequence: TGTGCCAGCAGCTCAACTAACTACGAGCAGTACTTC. Supplemented by reference TRBV7-9 and TRBJ2-7, the full variable domain reads DTGVSQNPRHKITKRGQNVTFRCDPISEHNRLYWYRQTLGQGPEFLTYFQNEAQLEKSRLLSDRFSAERPKGSFSTLEIQRTEQGDSAMYLCASSSTNYEQYFGPGTRLTVT.

This clone was seen only once. This chain connects TRBV10-2 to TRBJ1-1, with D unresolved. The length of the CDR3 is 11 residues. Germline V CDR1 and CDR2: WSHSY, SAAADI. V shed 0 bases and J shed 4 bases, with 0 bases lying between them. The CDR3 here is CASSESTEAFF. CDR3 nucleotides: TGCGCCAGCAGTGAGTCCACTGAAGCTTTCTTT.

The V gene is TRBV4-1, the J gene TRBJ2-7, with TRBD1 matching over 7 bases. The CDR3 sequence is 17 residues long. With 1 base clipped from V and 2 bases from J, the junction kept 11 bases outside the gene matches. The germline V gene has CDR1 MGHRA and CDR2 YSYEKL. The CDR3 reads CASSQGATGMGAYEQYF. Written as DNA, the CDR3 is TGCGCCAGCAGCCAAGGGGCGACAGGGATGGGGGCCTACGAGCAGTACTTC.

The rearrangement links TRBV28 to TRBJ1-1, with unresolved D. The CDR3 totals 11 residues. Trimming removed 7 bases at V and 3 bases at J, with 6 bases between. The germline CDR1 and CDR2 sequences are MDHEN and SYDVKM. In nucleotides, the CDR3 is TGTGCCAGCAAAACTCACACTGAAGCTTTCTTT. Amino acid sequence: CASKTHTEAFF.

For this clone: Within the sample, other DNA sequences also encode this same CDR3. V is TRBV10-3 and J is TRBJ2-7; 10 nucleotides match TRBD2. This CDR3 contains 13 residues. Germline V CDR1 and CDR2: ENHRY, SYGVKD. The ends lost 6 bases at V and 3 bases at J; junction bases unmatched: 2. CDR3 coding DNA: TGTGCCATCAGCCCTAGCGGGAGCTACGAGCAGTACTTC. As protein: CAISPSGSYEQYF.